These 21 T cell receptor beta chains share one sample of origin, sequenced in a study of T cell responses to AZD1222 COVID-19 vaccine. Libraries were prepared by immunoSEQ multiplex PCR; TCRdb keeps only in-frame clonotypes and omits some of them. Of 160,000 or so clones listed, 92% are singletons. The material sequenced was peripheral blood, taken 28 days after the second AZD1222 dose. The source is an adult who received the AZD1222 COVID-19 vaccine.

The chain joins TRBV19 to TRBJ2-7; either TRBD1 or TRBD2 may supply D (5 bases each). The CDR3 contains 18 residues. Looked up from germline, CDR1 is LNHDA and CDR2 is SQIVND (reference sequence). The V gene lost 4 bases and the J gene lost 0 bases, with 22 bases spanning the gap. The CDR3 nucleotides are TGTGCCAGTAGTAAAAGGGACGGAGAGTCCCCAAGCTCCTACGAGCAGTACTTC. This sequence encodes CASSKRDGESPSSYEQYF.

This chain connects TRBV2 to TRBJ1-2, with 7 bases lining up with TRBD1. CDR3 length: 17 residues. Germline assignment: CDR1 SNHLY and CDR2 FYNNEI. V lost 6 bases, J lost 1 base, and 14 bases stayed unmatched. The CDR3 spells CASSARIGGLFNYGYTF. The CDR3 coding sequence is TGTGCCAGCAGCGCCAGGATAGGGGGCCTCTTTAACTATGGCTACACCTTC.

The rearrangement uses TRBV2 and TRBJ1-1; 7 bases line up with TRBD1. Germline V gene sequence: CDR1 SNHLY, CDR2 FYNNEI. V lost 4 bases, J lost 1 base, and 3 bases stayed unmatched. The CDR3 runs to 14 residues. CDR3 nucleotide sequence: TGTGCCAGCAGTGGCGGGACAGCGAACACTGAAGCTTTCTTT. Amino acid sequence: CASSGGTANTEAFF.

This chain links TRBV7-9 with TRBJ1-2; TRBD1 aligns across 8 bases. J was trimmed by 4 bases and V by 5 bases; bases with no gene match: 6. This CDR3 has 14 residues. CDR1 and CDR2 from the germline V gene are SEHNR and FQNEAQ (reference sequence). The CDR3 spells CASSNRGTSYGYTF. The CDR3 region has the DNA TGTGCCAGCAGCAACAGGGGGACTAGCTATGGCTACACCTTC.

CDR3 sequence reads: CASSFFMNTEAFF. CDR3 sequence (DNA): TGTGCCAGCAGCTTTTTCATGAACACTGAAGCTTTCTTT. The chain couples TRBV5-6 to TRBJ1-1; no firm D call. Trimming took off 2 bases at V and 0 bases at J, with 5 bases between the two ends. Germline loops: CDR1 SGHDT, CDR2 YYEEEE. There are 13 residues in the CDR3.

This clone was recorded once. The CDR3 reads CASSWTSGGHYNEQFF. As DNA, the CDR3 is TGTGCCAGCAGCTGGACTAGCGGGGGCCACTACAATGAGCAGTTCTTC. The V call is TRBV7-6, the J call TRBJ2-1, with TRBD2 matching over 13 bases. CDR1 is SGHVS and CDR2 is FNYEAQ in the germline V gene. This CDR3 comprises 16 residues. The V and J ends lost 4 bases and 3 bases, in that order; junction bases with no gene match: 3.

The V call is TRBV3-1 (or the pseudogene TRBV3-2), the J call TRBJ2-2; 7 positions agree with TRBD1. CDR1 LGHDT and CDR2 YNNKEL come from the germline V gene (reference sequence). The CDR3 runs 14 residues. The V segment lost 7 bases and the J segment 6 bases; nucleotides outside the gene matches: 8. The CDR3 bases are TGTGCCAGCACCTTCCAAGGGGGCGCCGGGGAGCTGTTTTTT. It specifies CASTFQGGAGELFF.

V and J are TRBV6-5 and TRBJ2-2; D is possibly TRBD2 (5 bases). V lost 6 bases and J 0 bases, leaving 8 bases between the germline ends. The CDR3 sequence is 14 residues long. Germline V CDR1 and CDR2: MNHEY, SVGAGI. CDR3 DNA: TGTGCCAGCAGCCCCGGGACGAACACCGGGGAGCTGTTTTTT. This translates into CASSPGTNTGELFF.

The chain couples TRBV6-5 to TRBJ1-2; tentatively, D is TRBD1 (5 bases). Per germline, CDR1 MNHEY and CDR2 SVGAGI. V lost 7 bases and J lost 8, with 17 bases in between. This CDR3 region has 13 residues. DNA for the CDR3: TGTGCCAGCACCCGATGGGGACGACAAGGCTACACCTTC. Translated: CASTRWGRQGYTF.

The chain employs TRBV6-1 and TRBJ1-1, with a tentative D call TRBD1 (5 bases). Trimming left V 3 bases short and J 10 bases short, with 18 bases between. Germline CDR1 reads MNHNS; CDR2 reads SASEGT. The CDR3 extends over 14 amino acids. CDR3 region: CASSDRDRGFGAFF. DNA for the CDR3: TGTGCCAGCAGTGACAGGGACCGGGGATTTGGAGCTTTCTTT.

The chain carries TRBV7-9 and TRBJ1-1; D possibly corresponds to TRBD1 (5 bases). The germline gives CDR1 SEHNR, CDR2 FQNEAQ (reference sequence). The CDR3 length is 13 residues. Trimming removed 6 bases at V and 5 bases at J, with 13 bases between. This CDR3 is CASRVGVGTEAFF. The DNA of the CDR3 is TGTGCCAGCAGGGTAGGGGTGGGGACTGAAGCTTTCTTT. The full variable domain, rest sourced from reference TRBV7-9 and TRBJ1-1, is DTGVSQNPRHKITKRGQNVTFRCDPISEHNRLYWYRQTLGQGPEFLTYFQNEAQLEKSRLLSDRFSAERPKGSFSTLEIQRTEQGDSAMYLCASRVGVGTEAFFGQGTRLTVV.

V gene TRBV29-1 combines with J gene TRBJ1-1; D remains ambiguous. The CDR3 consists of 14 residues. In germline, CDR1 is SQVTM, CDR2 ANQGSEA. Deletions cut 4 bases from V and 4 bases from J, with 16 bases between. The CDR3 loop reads CSVAPKYGGTEAFF. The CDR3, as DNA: TGCAGCGTTGCCCCCAAATATGGTGGCACTGAAGCTTTCTTT.

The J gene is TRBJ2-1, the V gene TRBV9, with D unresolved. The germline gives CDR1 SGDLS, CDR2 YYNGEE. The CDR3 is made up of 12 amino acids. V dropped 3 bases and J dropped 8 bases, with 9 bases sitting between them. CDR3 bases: TGTGCCAGCAGCGATAGGTTCGATGAGCAGTTCTTC. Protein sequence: CASSDRFDEQFF.

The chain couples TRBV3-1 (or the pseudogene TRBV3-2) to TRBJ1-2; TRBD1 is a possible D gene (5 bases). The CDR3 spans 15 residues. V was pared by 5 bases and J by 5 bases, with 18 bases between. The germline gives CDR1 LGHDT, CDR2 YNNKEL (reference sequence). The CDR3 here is CASSRDSGAAYGYTF. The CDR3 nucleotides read TGTGCCAGCAGCAGAGATTCCGGGGCGGCATATGGCTACACCTTC.

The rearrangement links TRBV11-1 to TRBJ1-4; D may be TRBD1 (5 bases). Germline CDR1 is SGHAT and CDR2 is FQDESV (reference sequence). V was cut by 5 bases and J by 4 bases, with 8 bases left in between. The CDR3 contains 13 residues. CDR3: CASSPTVNEKLFF. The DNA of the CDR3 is TGTGCCAGCAGCCCGACAGTTAATGAAAAACTGTTTTTT.

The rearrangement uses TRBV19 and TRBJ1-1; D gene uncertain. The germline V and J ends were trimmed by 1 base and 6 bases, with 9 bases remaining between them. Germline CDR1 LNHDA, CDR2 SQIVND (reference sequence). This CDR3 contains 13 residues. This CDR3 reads CASSIALAAEAFF. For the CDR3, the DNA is TGTGCCAGTAGTATAGCCCTCGCCGCTGAAGCTTTCTTT. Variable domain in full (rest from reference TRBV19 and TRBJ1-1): DGGITQSPKYLFRKEGQNVTLSCEQNLNHDAMYWYRQDPGQGLRLIYYSQIVNDFQKGDIAEGYSVSREKKESFPLTVTSAQKNPTAFYLCASSIALAAEAFFGQGTRLTVV.

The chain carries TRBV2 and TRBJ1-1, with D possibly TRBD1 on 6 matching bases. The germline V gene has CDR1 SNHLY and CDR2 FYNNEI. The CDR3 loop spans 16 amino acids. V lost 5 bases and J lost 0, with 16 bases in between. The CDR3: CASSPQGGDMNTEAFF. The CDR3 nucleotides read TGTGCCAGCAGTCCCCAGGGAGGGGACATGAACACTGAAGCTTTCTTT. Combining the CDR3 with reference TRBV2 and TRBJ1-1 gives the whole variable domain EPEVTQTPSHQVTQMGQEVILRCVPISNHLYFYWYRQILGQKVEFLVSFYNNEISEKSEIFDDQFSVERPDGSNFTLKIRSTKLEDSAMYFCASSPQGGDMNTEAFFGQGTRLTVV.

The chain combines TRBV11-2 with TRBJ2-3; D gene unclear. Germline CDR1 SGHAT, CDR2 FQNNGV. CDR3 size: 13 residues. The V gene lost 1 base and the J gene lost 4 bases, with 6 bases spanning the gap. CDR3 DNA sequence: TGTGCCAGCAGCTTAGGCAGATCAGATACGCAGTATTTT. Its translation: CASSLGRSDTQYF.

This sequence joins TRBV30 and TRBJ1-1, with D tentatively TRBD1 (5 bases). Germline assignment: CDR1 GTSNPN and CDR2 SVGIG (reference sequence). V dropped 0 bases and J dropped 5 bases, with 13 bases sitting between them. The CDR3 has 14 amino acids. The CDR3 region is CAWSVKGKRTEAFF. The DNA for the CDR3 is TGTGCCTGGAGTGTGAAGGGGAAGAGGACTGAAGCTTTCTTT.

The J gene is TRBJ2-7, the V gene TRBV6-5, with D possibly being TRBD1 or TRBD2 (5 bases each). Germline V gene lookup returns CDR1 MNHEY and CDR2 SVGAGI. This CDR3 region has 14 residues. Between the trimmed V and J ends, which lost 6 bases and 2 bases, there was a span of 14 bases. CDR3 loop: CASSVSRGAYEQYF. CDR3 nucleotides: TGTGCCAGCAGCGTATCCCGAGGGGCCTACGAGCAGTACTTC.

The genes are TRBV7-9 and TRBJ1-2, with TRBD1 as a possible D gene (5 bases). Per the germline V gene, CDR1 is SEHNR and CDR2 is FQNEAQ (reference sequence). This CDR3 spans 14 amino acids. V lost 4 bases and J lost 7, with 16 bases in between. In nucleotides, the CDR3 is TGTGCCAGCAGCTCACGAGGGGCCGGGGCTGGCTACACCTTC. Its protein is CASSSRGAGAGYTF.